The present TCR beta chain was sequenced within a study of T-cell reconstitution after alpha-beta-depleted transplantation in children. Regarding the study as a whole: Reportedly, alpha-beta T cells present about two months post-transplant originated from several hundred expanded clones of graft origin. One year after transplant, T-cell counts and diversity came mostly from newly produced T cells. At day 60, the high TCRbeta diversity found in some patients originated from recipient T cells and thymic progenitors that had survived.

A TCRbeta library incorporating unique molecular identifiers was prepared. TCRdb passed the PCR reads through MiXCR, listing each CDR3 protein once. The data contain approximately 45,000 distinct CDR3 sequences, around 56% of them singletons. CDR3 length: 11 residues. Germline loops: CDR1 MNHNS, CDR2 SASEGT. Trimming took 5 bases from V and 15 from J; bases not matched to a gene: 7. To note about this clonotype: The target antigen is unknown.

Sequenced material: peripheral blood, taken before TCRalphabeta/CD19-depleted stem cell transplant. The TCR was taken from a boy under three years old with SCID, due to receive a stem cell transplant. V is TRBV6-1 and J is TRBJ2-1, with 7 bases identical to TRBD1. Here the CDR3 reads CASSLWDRWFF. The CDR3 DNA follows: TGTGCCAGCAGTCTTTGGGACAGATGGTTCTTC.